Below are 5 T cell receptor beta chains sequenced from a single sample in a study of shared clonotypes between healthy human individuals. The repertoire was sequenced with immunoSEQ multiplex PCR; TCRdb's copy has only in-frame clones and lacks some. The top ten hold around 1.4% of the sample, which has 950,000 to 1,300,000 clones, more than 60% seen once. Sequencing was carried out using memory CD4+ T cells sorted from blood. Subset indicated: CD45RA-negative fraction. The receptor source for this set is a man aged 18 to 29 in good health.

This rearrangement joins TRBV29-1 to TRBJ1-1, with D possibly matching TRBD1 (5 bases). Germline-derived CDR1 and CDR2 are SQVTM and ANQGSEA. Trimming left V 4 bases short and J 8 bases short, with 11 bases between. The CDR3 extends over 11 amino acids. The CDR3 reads CSVAHRQEAFF. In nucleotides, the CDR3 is TGCAGCGTTGCACATAGACAGGAAGCTTTCTTT.

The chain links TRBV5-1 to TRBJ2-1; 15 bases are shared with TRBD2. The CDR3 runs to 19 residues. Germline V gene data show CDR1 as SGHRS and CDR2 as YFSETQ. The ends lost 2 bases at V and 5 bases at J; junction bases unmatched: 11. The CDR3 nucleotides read TGCGCCAGCAGCTTCGGTGGGACTAGCGGGAGGTTGGGGAACAATGAGCAGTTCTTC. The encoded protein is CASSFGGTSGRLGNNEQFF.

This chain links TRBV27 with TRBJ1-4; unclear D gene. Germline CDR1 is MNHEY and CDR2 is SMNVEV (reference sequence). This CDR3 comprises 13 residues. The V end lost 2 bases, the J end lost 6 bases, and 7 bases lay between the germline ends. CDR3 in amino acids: CASSLRWDEKLFF. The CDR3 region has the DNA TGTGCCAGCAGTTTAAGATGGGATGAAAAACTGTTTTTT.

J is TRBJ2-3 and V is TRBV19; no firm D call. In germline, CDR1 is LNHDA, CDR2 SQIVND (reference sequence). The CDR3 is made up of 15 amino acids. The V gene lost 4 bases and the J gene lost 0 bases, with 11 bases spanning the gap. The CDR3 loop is CASSKTRSSTDTQYF. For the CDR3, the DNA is TGTGCCAGTAGTAAGACGCGATCTAGCACAGATACGCAGTATTTT.

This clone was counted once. In nucleotides, the CDR3 is TGTGCCAGTAGTTTAACTAGCGGGGTTACCGAGCAGTACTTC. Translating gives CASSLTSGVTEQYF. The V call is TRBV19, the J call TRBJ2-7; 10 positions match TRBD2. The CDR3 has 14 residues. Germline loops: CDR1 LNHDA, CDR2 SQIVND (reference sequence). V dropped 5 bases and J dropped 6; count of bases not matched to a gene: 7.